These 2 T cell receptor beta chains share one sample of origin, sequenced in a study of T cells in narcolepsy. Assay used: immunoSEQ multiplex PCR; TCRdb lists only in-frame clones, some missing. The sample shows 25,000 to 35,000 clones, about 85% of them seen only once. The specimen sequenced was CD45RA- memory CD4+ T cells from PBMCs. The receptors here all came from a human donor with narcolepsy.

This clone showed up just a few times. This chain connects TRBV19 to TRBJ1-6, with D perhaps matching TRBD1 (5 bases). Deletions cut 5 bases from V and 7 bases from J, with 12 bases between. Germline V lookup: CDR1 LNHDA, CDR2 SQIVND (reference sequence). The CDR3 contains 14 residues. The CDR3 region has the DNA TGTGCCAGTAGTTATCAGGGACGAAATTCACCCCTCCACTTT. Translation gives CASSYQGRNSPLHF.

The V call is TRBV11-2, the J call TRBJ2-5, with D unclear. The J call may be mistaken, given a closer DNA end match to TRBJ2-7. Germline V CDR1 and CDR2: SGHAT, FQNNGV. The CDR3 covers 15 residues. The CDR3 loop reads CASSLDKGPYYEQYF. DNA for the CDR3: TGTGCCAGCAGCTTAGATAAAGGACCATACTACGAGCAGTACTTC.